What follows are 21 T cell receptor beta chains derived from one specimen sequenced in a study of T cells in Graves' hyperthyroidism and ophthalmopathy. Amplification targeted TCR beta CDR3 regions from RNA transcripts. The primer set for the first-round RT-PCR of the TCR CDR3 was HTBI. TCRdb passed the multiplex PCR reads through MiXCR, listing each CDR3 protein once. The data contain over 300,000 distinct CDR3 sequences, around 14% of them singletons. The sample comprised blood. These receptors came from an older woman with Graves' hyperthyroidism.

The CDR3 region is CASSERQGWTGELFF. CDR3 DNA: TGCGCCAGCAGTGAGCGACAGGGGTGGACCGGGGAGCTGTTTTTT. The chain joins TRBV10-1 to TRBJ2-2; 8 bases line up with TRBD1. Per the germline V gene, CDR1 is WNHNN and CDR2 is SYGVQD (reference sequence). The V segment lost 2 bases and the J segment 5 bases; nucleotides outside the gene matches: 4. The CDR3 sequence is 15 residues long.

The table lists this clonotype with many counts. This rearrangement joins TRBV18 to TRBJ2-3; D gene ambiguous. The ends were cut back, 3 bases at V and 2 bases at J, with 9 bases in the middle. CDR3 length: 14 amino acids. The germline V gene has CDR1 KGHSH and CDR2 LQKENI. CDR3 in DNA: TGTGCCAGCTCACCGCTCATTTCCACAGATACGCAGTATTTT. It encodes CASSPLISTDTQYF.

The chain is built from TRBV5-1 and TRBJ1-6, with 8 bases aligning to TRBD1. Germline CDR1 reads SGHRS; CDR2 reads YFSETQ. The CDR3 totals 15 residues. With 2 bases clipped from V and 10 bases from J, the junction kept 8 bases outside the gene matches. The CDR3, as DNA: TGCGCCAGCAGCTTCGGACAGGGATCGGAATCACCCCTCCACTTT. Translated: CASSFGQGSESPLHF.

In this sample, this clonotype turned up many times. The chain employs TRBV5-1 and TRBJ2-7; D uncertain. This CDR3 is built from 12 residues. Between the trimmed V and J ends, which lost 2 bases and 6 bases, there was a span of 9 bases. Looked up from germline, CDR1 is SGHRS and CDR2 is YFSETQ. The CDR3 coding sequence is TGCGCCAGCAGCTTCCAGGAACTCGAGCAGTACTTC. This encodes CASSFQELEQYF.

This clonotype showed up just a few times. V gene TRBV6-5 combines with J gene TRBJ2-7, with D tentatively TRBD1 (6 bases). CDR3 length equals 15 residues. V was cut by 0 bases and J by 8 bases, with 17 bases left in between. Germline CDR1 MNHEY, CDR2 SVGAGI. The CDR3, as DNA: TGTGCCAGCAGTTACTCGATCAGGGGAGAAACGAAGCAGTACTTC. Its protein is CASSYSIRGETKQYF.

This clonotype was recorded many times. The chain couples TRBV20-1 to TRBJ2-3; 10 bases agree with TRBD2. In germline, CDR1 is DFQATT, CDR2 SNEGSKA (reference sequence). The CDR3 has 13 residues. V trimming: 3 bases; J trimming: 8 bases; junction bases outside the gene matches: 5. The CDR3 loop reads CSASHRTSGTQYF. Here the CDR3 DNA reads TGCAGTGCTAGCCATCGGACTAGCGGTACGCAGTATTTT.

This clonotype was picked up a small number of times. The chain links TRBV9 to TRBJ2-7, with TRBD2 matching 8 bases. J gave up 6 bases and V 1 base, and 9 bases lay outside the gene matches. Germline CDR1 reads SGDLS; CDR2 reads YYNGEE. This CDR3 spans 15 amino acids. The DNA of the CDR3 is TGTGCCAGCAGCGTACAAGGGACTAGTGGCTTCGAGCAGTACTTC. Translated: CASSVQGTSGFEQYF. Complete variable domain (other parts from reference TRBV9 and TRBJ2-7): DSGVTQTPKHLITATGQRVTLRCSPRSGDLSVYWYQQSLDQGLQFLIQYYNGEERAKGNILERFSAQQFPDLHSELNLSSLELGDSALYFCASSVQGTSGFEQYFGPGTRLTVT.

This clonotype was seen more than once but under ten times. The CDR3 loop reads CASKVATRSSYNEQFF. CDR3 DNA: TGTGCCAGTAAGGTGGCTACGAGGAGCTCCTACAATGAGCAGTTCTTC. The chain joins TRBV19 to TRBJ2-1, with D uncertain. Trimming pared 7 bases from V and 0 bases from J, leaving 16 bases between. This CDR3 has 16 amino acids. Germline values: CDR1 LNHDA, CDR2 SQIVND (reference sequence).

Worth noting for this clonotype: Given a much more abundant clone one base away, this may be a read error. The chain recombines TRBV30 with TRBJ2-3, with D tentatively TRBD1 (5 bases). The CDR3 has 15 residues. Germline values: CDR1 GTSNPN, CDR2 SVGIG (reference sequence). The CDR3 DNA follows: TGTGCCTGGTCCCTGGTGGGGCTGAGCACAGGTACGCAGTATTTT. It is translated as CAWSLVGLSTGTQYF.

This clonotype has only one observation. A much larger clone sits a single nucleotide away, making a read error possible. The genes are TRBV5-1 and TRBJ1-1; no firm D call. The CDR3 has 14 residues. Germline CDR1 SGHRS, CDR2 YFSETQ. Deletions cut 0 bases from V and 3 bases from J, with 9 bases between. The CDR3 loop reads CASSLDTWDTEAFF. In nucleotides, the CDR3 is TGCGCCAGCAGCTTGGACACTTGGGACACTGAAGCTTTCTTT.

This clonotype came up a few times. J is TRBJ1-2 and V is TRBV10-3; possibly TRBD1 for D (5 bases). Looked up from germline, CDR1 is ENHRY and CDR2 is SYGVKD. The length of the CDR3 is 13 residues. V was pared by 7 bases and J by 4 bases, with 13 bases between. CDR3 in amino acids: CAIMGHNSYGYTF. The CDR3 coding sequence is TGTGCCATCATGGGGCATAATAGCTATGGCTACACCTTC.

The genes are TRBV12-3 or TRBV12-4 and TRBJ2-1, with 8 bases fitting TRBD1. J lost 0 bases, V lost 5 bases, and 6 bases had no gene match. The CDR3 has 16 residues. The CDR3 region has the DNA TGTGCCAGCAGTACAGGGGGGCCCAGCTCCTACAATGAGCAGTTCTTC. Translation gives CASSTGGPSSYNEQFF.

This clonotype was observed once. CDR3 DNA sequence: TGCGCCAGCAGCTTGGAGCGCGCGGCTTTTTCTGGAAACACCATATATTTT. Amino acid sequence: CASSLERAAFSGNTIYF. The chain joins TRBV5-1 to TRBJ1-3; the D is unclear. CDR3 size: 17 residues. Deletions cut 0 bases from V and 1 base from J, with 14 bases between. The germline V gene has CDR1 SGHRS and CDR2 YFSETQ.

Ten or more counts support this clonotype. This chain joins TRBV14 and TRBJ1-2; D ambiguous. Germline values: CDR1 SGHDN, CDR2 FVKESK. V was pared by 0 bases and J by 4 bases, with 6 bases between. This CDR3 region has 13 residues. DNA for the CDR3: TGTGCCAGCAGCCAAGAACGTAGCTATGGCTACACCTTC. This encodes CASSQERSYGYTF.

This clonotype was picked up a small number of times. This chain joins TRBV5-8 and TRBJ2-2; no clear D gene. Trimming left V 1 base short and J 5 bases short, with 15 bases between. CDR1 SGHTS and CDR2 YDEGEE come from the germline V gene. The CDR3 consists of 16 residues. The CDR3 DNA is TGTGCCAGCAGCTTGTTTCCCCCTTTACGGACCGGGGAGCTGTTTTTT. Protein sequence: CASSLFPPLRTGELFF.

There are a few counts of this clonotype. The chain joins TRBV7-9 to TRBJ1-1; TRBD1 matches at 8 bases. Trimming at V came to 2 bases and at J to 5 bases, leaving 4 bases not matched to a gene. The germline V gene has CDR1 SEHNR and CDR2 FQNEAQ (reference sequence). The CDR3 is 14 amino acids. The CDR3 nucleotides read TGTGCCAGCAGCTTAAACAGGGGGGGGACTGAAGCTTTCTTT. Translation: CASSLNRGGTEAFF.

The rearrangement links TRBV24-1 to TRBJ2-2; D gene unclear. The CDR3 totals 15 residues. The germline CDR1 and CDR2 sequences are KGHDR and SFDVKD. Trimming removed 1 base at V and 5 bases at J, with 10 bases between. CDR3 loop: CATSDLLSGTGELFF. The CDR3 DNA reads TGTGCCACCAGTGATTTATTATCAGGTACCGGGGAGCTGTTTTTT.

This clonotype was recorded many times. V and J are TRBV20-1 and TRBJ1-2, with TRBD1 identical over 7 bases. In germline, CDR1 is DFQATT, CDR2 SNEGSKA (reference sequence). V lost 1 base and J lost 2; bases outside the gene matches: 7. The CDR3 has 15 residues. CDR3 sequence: CSARGAPTGNYGYTF. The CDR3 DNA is TGCAGTGCTAGAGGGGCCCCGACAGGGAACTATGGCTACACCTTC.

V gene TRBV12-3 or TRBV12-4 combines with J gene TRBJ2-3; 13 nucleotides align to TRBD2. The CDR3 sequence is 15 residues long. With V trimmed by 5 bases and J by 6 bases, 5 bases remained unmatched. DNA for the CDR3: TGTGCCAGCAGTATCGGACTAGCGGGAGTGGATACGCAGTATTTT. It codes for CASSIGLAGVDTQYF.

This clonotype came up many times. The CDR3 protein is CASTYGRGSYNEQFF. The CDR3, as DNA: TGTGCCAGCACCTATGGGAGGGGCTCCTACAATGAGCAGTTCTTC. The rearrangement joins TRBV12-3 or TRBV12-4 to TRBJ2-1; 7 bases line up with TRBD2. V gave up 7 bases and J gave up 0 bases; unmatched junction bases: 6. This CDR3 comprises 15 residues.

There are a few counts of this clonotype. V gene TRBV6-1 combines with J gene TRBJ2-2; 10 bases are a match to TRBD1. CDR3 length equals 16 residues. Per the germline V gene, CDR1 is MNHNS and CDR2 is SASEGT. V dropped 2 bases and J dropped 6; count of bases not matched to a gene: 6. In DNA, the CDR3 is TGTGCCAGCAGTGAACAACTGGGACAGGGGTCCGGGGAGCTGTTTTTT. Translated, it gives CASSEQLGQGSGELFF.